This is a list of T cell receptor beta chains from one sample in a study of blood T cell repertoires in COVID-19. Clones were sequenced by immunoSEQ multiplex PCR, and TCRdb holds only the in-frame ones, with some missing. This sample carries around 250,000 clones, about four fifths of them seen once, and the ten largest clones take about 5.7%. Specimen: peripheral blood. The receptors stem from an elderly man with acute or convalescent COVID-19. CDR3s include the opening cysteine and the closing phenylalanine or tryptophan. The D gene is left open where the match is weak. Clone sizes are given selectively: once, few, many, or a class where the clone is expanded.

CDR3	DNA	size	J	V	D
CASSRTQGASYEQYF	TGTGCCAGTAGCCGCACCCAGGGGGCCTCCTACGAGCAGTACTTC	-	TRBJ2-7	TRBV19	TRBD1
CAISESKGQGGYEQYF	TGTGCCATCAGTGAGTCGAAGGGACAGGGGGGCTACGAGCAGTACTTC	-	TRBJ2-7	TRBV10-3	TRBD1
CASTGTSGMVGETQYF	TGTGCCAGCACCGGGACTAGCGGGATGGTGGGAGAGACCCAGTACTTC	-	TRBJ2-5	TRBV2	TRBD2
CAAGQNTEAFF	TGTGCCGCCGGACAGAACACTGAAGCTTTCTTT	-	TRBJ1-1	TRBV27	-
CASTRDRDGETQYF	TGTGCCAGCACGAGAGACAGGGATGGGGAGACCCAGTACTTC	-	TRBJ2-5	TRBV2	TRBD1
CASNRGAGARNEQFF	TGTGCCAGCAACCGGGGAGCGGGAGCCCGCAATGAGCAGTTCTTC	-	TRBJ2-1	TRBV6-5	TRBD2
CASSPAGGPYNEQFF	TGTGCCAGCAGCCCAGCGGGAGGCCCCTACAATGAGCAGTTCTTC	-	TRBJ2-1	TRBV7-2	TRBD2
CASSDTYVRSPLHF	TGTGCCAGCAGCGACACTTACGTGCGTTCACCCCTCCACTTT	-	TRBJ1-6	TRBV3-1/TRBV3-2	-
CASSQVAGHYNSPLHF	TGTGCCAGCAGCCAAGTGGCGGGCCATTATAATTCACCCCTCCACTTT	-	TRBJ1-6	TRBV3-1/TRBV3-2	-
CASSVAPASGSGDNEQFF	TGTGCCAGCAGCGTAGCCCCGGCTAGCGGGAGTGGAGACAATGAGCAGTTCTTC	-	TRBJ2-1	TRBV9	TRBD2
CASSFTGENTEAFF	TGTGCCAGCAGCTTCACAGGGGAGAACACTGAAGCTTTCTTT	-	TRBJ1-1	TRBV7-2	TRBD1
CASRGGRAPYEQYF	TGCGCCAGCAGGGGTGGGCGGGCCCCCTACGAGCAGTACTTC	-	TRBJ2-7	TRBV5-1	-
CASRLRDFSYEQYF	TGTGCCAGCAGGCTCCGGGACTTCTCCTACGAGCAGTACTTC	-	TRBJ2-7	TRBV28	-
CASSGGDRVREQYF	TGTGCCAGCAGCGGAGGCGACAGGGTACGCGAGCAGTACTTC	-	TRBJ2-7	TRBV9	TRBD1
CASSLGLASNEQYF	TGTGCCAGCAGCTTGGGACTAGCGTCCAACGAGCAGTACTTC	-	TRBJ2-7	TRBV5-6	TRBD2
CASSLGPSPLPNEKLFF	TGCGCCAGCAGCTTGGGCCCTAGTCCCTTACCTAATGAAAAACTGTTTTTT	-	TRBJ1-4	TRBV5-1	-
CASSAYNLAGVQYF	TGTGCCAGCAGCGCCTATAACCTAGCGGGAGTGCAGTATTTT	once	TRBJ2-3	TRBV5-5	TRBD2
CASSEGRRDAYEQYF	TGTGCCAGCAGTGAAGGAAGGCGGGACGCCTACGAGCAGTACTTC	-	TRBJ2-7	TRBV2	-
CASSFASGVSTDTQYF	TGTGCCAGCAGCTTTGCTAGCGGGGTCAGCACAGATACGCAGTATTTT	-	TRBJ2-3	TRBV11-2	TRBD2
CASSLGRTLTDTQYF	TGTGCCAGCAGTTTGGGGCGGACCCTCACAGATACGCAGTATTTT	-	TRBJ2-3	TRBV27	-
CASRGTQGAETQYF	TGTGCCAGTAGGGGTACACAGGGAGCGGAGACCCAGTACTTC	-	TRBJ2-5	TRBV19	-
CASSYGQGHPTGELFF	TGTGCCAGCAGTTACGGACAGGGCCATCCCACCGGGGAGCTGTTTTTT	-	TRBJ2-2	TRBV6-6	TRBD1
CAIKPGLAGGDNPDTQYF	TGTGCCATCAAACCGGGACTAGCGGGAGGGGATAATCCAGATACGCAGTATTTT	-	TRBJ2-3	TRBV10-3	TRBD2
CASSLGTGVNQPQHF	TGTGCCAGCAGCCTGGGGACAGGGGTCAATCAGCCCCAGCATTTT	-	TRBJ1-5	TRBV3-1/TRBV3-2	TRBD1
CASSQVGDREYF	TGCGCCAGCAGCCAAGTCGGGGACAGGGAATATTTC	-	TRBJ2-7	TRBV4-1	TRBD1
CASTRVSPYGYTF	TGTGCCAGCACCAGGGTTAGTCCCTATGGCTACACCTTC	-	TRBJ1-2	TRBV2	-
CASSLRDSPLHF	TGTGCCAGCAGCTTACGAGATTCACCCCTCCACTTT	-	TRBJ1-6	TRBV3-1/TRBV3-2	-
CASSTWTEAKNIQYF	TGTGCCAGCAGCACCTGGACTGAAGCCAAAAACATTCAGTACTTC	-	TRBJ2-4	TRBV28	-